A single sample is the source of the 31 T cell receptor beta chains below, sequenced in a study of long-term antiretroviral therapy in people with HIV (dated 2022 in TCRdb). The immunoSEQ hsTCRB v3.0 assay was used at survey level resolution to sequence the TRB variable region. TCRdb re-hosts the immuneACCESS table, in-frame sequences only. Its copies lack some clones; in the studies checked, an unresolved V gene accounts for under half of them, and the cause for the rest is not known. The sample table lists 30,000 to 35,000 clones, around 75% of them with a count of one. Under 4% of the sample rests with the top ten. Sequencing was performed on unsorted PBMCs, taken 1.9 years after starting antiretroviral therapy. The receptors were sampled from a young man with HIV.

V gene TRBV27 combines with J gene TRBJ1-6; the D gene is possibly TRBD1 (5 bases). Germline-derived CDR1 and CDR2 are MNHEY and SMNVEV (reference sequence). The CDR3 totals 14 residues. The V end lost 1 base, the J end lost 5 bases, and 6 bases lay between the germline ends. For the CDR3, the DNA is TGTGCCAGCAGTTTATGGGGGAATAATTCACCCCTCCACTTT. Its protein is CASSLWGNNSPLHF.

The CDR3 reads CASIGGGVNIQYF. The CDR3 DNA reads TGTGCCAGCATCGGAGGGGGGGTAAACATTCAGTACTTC. This chain connects TRBV2 to TRBJ2-4; possible D gene TRBD2, 7 bases. Trimming pared 7 bases from V and 6 bases from J, leaving 13 bases between. Germline CDR1 and CDR2: SNHLY and FYNNEI. The CDR3 is 13 residues long.

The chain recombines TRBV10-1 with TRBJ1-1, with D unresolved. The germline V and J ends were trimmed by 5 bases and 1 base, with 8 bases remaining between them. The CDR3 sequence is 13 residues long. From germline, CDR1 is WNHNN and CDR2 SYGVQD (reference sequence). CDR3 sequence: CASSLQQNTEAFF. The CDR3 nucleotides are TGCGCCAGCAGTCTACAGCAGAACACTGAAGCTTTCTTT.

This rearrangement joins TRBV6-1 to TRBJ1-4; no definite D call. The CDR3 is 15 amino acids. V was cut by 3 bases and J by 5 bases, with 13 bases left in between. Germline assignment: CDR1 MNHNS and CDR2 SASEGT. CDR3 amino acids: CASSDPREANEKLFF. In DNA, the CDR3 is TGTGCCAGCAGTGACCCAAGAGAGGCGAATGAAAAACTGTTTTTT.

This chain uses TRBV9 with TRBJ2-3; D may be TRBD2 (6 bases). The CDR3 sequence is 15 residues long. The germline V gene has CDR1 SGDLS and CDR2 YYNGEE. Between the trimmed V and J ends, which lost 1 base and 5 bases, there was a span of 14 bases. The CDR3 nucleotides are TGTGCCAGCAGCGTATACTCTAGCGTCCGAGATACGCAGTATTTT. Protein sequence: CASSVYSSVRDTQYF.

The CDR3 nucleotides are TGTGCCAGCGGGGCGGCGGGGGACCTAAACATTCAGTACTTC. Translation gives CASGAAGDLNIQYF. The genes are TRBV16 and TRBJ2-4; 7 bases map to TRBD2. This CDR3 is built from 14 residues. V was pared by 8 bases and J by 6 bases, with 10 bases of the junction left unmatched. Germline loops: CDR1 KGHSY, CDR2 FQNENV.

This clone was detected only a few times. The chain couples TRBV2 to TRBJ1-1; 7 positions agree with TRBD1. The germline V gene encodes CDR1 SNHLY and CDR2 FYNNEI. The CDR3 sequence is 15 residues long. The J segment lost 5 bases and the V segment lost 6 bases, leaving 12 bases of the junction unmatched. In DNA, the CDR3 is TGTGCCAGCAGCCCCTCCACAGGGGTCGGGACTGAAGCTTTCTTT. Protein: CASSPSTGVGTEAFF.

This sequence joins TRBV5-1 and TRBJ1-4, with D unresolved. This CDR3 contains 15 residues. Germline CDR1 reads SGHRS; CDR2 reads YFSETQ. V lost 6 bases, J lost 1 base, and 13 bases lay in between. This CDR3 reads CASNVAGKTNEKLFF. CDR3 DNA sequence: TGCGCCAGCAACGTAGCCGGGAAAACTAATGAAAAACTGTTTTTT.

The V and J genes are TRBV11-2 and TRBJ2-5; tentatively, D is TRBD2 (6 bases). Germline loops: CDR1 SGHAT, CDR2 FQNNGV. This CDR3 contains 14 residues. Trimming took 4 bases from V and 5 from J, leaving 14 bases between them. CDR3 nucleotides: TGTGCCAGCAGCTCAATGAGTGGGGGGGAGACCCAGTACTTC. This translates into CASSSMSGGETQYF.

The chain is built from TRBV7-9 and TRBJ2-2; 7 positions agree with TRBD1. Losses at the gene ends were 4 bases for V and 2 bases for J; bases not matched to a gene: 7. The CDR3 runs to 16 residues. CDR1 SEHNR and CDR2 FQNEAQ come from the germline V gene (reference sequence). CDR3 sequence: CASSSPGTDNTGELFF. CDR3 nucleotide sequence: TGTGCCAGCAGCTCTCCCGGGACAGACAACACCGGGGAGCTGTTTTTT.

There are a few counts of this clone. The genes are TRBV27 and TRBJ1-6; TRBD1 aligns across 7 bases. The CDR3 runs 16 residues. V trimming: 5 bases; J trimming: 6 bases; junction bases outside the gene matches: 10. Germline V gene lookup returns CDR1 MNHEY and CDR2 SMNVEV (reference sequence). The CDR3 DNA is TGTGCCAGCAGTAGAAAGCCGGGACAGTTTAATTCACCCCTCCACTTT. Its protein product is CASSRKPGQFNSPLHF.

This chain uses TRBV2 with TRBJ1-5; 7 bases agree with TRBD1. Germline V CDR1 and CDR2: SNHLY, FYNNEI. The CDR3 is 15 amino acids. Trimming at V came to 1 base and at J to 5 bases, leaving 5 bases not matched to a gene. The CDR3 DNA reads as TGTGCCAGCAGTGAAGATGACAGGGAGTATCAGCCCCAGCATTTT. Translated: CASSEDDREYQPQHF.

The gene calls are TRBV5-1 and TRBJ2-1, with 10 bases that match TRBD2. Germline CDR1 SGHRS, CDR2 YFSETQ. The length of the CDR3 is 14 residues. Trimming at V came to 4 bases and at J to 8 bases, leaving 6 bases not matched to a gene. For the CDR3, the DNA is TGCGCCAGCAGCATCAGCGGGGGGGTCGATGAGCAGTTCTTC. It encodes CASSISGGVDEQFF.

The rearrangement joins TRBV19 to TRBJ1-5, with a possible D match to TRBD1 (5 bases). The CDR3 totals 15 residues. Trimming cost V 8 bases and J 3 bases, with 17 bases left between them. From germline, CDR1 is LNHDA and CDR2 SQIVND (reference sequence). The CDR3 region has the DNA TGTGCCAGTGGAAAAAGGGGTCGGATCAATCAGCCCCAGCATTTT. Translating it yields CASGKRGRINQPQHF.

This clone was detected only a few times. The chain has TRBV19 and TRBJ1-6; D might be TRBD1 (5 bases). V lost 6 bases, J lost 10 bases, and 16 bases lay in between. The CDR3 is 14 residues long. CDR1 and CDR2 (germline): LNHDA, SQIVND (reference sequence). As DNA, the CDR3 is TGTGCCAGTAGGAGTATGGTGGGGGACTCACCCCTCCACTTT. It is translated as CASRSMVGDSPLHF.

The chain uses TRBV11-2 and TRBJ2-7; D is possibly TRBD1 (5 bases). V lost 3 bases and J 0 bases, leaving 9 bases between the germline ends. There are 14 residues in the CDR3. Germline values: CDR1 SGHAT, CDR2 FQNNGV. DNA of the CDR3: TGTGCCAGCAGCTTGACAGAAAACTCCTACGAGCAGTACTTC. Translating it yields CASSLTENSYEQYF.

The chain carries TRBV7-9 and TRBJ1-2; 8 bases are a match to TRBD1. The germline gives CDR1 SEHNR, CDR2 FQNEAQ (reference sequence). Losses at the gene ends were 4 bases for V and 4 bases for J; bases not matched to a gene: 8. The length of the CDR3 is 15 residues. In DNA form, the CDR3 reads TGTGCCAGCAGCTCACCGGAACAGGGGGGCTATGGCTACACCTTC. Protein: CASSSPEQGGYGYTF. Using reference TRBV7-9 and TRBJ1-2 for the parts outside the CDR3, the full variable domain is DTGVSQNPRHKITKRGQNVTFRCDPISEHNRLYWYRQTLGQGPEFLTYFQNEAQLEKSRLLSDRFSAERPKGSFSTLEIQRTEQGDSAMYLCASSSPEQGGYGYTFGSGTRLTVV.

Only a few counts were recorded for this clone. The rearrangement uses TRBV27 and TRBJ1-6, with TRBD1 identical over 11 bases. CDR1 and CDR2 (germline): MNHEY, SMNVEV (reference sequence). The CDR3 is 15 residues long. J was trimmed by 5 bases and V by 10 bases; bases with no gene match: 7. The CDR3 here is CATRRDRGDNSPLHF. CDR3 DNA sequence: TGTGCCACCAGAAGGGACAGGGGGGATAATTCACCCCTCCACTTT.

The DNA for the CDR3 is TGTGCCAGCAGCTTAGTAGGGCACACCGGGGAGCTGTTTTTT. This translates into CASSLVGHTGELFF. The rearrangement links TRBV7-2 to TRBJ2-2; the D is unclear. V gave up 1 base and J gave up 3 bases, with 6 bases separating them. The CDR3 covers 14 residues. Germline CDR1 reads SGHTA; CDR2 reads FQGNSA.

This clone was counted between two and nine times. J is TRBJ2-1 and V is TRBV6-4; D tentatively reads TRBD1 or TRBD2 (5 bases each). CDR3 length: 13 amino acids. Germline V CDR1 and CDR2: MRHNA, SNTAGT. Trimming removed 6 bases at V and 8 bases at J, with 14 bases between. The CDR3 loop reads CASSGAEADEQFF. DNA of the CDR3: TGTGCCAGCAGCGGGGCCGAAGCCGATGAGCAGTTCTTC.

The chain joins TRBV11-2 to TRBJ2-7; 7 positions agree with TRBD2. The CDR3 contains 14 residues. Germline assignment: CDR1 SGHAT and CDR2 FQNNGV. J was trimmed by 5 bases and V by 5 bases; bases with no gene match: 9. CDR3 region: CASSTLFRGDEQYV. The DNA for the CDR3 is TGTGCCAGCAGCACCCTGTTTCGGGGGGACGAGCAGTACGTC.

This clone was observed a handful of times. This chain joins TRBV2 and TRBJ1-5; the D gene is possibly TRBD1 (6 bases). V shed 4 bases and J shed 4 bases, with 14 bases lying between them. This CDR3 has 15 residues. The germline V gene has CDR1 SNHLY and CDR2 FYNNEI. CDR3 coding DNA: TGTGCCAGCAGTGCGGTAGGACAGCTGAATCAGCCCCAGCATTTT. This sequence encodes CASSAVGQLNQPQHF.

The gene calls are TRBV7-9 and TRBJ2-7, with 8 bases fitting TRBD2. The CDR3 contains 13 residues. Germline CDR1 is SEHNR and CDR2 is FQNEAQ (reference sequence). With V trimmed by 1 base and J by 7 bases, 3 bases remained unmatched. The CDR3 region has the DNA TGTGCCAGCAGCTTAGTCTTAGCGGGGGAGCAGTACTTC. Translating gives CASSLVLAGEQYF.

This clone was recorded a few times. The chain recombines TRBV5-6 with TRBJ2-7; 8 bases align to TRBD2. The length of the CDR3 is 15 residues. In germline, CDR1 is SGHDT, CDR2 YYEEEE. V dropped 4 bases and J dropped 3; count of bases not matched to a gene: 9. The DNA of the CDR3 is TGTGCCAGCAGCCTTGGACTAGCACAACTCTACGAGCAGTACGTC. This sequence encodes CASSLGLAQLYEQYV.

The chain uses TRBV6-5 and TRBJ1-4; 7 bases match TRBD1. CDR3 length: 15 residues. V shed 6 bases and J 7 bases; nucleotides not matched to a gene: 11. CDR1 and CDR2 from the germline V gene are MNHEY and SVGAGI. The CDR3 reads CASSRQTGVGEKLFF. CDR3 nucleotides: TGTGCCAGCAGCCGCCAAACAGGGGTGGGTGAAAAACTGTTTTTT.

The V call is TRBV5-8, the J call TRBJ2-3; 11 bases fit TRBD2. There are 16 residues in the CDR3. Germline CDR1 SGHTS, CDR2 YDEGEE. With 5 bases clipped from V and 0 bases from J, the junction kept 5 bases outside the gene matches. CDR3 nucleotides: TGTGCCAGCAGTTTCCCTAGCGGGGGGAGCACAGATACGCAGTATTTT. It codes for CASSFPSGGSTDTQYF.

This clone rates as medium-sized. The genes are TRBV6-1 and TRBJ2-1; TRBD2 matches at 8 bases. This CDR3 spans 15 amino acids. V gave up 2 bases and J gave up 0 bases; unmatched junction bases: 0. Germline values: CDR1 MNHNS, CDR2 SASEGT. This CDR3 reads CASSELAGSYNEQFF. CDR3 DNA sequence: TGTGCCAGCAGTGAACTAGCGGGCTCCTACAATGAGCAGTTCTTC.

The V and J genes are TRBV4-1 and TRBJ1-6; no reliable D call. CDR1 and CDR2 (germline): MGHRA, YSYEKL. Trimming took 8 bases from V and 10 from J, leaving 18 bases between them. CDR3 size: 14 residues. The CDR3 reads CASLGAGLRSPLHF. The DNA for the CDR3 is TGCGCCAGCCTCGGTGCAGGCCTCAGATCACCCCTCCACTTT.

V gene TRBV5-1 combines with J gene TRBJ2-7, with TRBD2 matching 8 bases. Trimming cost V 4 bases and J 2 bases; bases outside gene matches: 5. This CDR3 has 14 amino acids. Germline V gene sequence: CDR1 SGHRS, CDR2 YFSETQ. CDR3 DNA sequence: TGCGCCAGCAGCCCCCCGACTAGCGCCTACGAGCAGTACTTC. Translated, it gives CASSPPTSAYEQYF.

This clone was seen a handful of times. In nucleotides, the CDR3 is TGTGCCAGCAGCTTCCCGACGGCAGGACTCACAGACACAGATACGCAGTATTTT. This translates into CASSFPTAGLTDTDTQYF. The V gene is TRBV7-8, the J gene TRBJ2-3; D may be TRBD2 (5 bases). CDR1 and CDR2 from the germline V gene are SGHVS and FQNEAQ. V was cut by 3 bases and J by 2 bases, with 21 bases left in between. The CDR3 runs to 18 residues.

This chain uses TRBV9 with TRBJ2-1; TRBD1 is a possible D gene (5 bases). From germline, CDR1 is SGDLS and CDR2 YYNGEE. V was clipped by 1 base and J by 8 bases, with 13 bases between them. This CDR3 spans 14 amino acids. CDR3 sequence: CASSVFSGSDEQFF. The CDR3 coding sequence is TGTGCCAGCAGCGTATTTTCAGGGTCCGATGAGCAGTTCTTC.